These 7 T cell receptor beta chains came from one sample sequenced in a study of response to subunit inactivated influenza vaccine. TCRdb reprocessed the RT-PCR reads with MiXCR, giving one entry per CDR3 protein. This table has more than 500,000 distinct CDR3 sequences, about 11% appearing once. Another study also made use of these data, one on T cells expressing NK-cell markers. This second report adds: UMIs accompanied the 5'RACE template switching by which TCR beta cDNA was made.

Sample: PBMCs from blood, taken on the day of vaccination. The receptors stem from a man aged 45-65 years who received an inactivated influenza vaccine.

This clonotype has a handful of counts. This chain links TRBV28 with TRBJ1-1, with 7 positions matching TRBD1. The V gene end was trimmed by 5 bases and the J gene end by 4 bases; junction bases not matched to a gene: 16. Germline V gene lookup returns CDR1 MDHEN and CDR2 SYDVKM. The CDR3 contains 17 residues. The CDR3 DNA reads as TGTGCCAGCAGTGTTTACAGGGGAGGTGGGGTTAGCACTGAAGCTTTCTTT. Translated: CASSVYRGGGVSTEAFF.

V is TRBV20-1 and J is TRBJ2-2; 9 positions agree with TRBD2. The ends lost 1 base at V and 7 bases at J; junction bases unmatched: 7. This CDR3 contains 15 residues. From germline, CDR1 is DFQATT and CDR2 SNEGSKA (reference sequence). In DNA form, the CDR3 reads TGCAGTGCTAGAGCACCTAGCGGGAAAGACGGGGAGCTGTTTTTT. Its protein product is CSARAPSGKDGELFF.

This clonotype was recorded a few times. The chain carries TRBV14 and TRBJ2-1; TRBD2 aligns across 7 bases. The CDR3 extends over 18 amino acids. Trimming at V came to 0 bases and at J to 4 bases, leaving 12 bases not matched to a gene. Germline CDR1 SGHDN, CDR2 FVKESK. The CDR3 nucleotides are TGTGCCAGCAGCCAAGATCTTGTTCGCGGGGGAGTATACAATGAGCAGTTCTTC. Protein: CASSQDLVRGGVYNEQFF.

The rearrangement uses TRBV4-3 and TRBJ2-2; 8 nucleotides align to TRBD1. CDR3 length: 14 residues. The V gene end was trimmed by 1 base and the J gene end by 7 bases; junction bases not matched to a gene: 2. CDR1 LGHNA and CDR2 YSLEER come from the germline V gene. The CDR3 sequence is CASSQGQGIGELFF. The CDR3 region has the DNA TGCGCCAGCAGCCAAGGACAGGGGATCGGGGAGCTGTTTTTT.

The rearrangement joins TRBV9 to TRBJ2-3; the D gene is possibly TRBD2 (6 bases). CDR3 size: 15 residues. Trimming shortened V by 1 base and J by 2 bases, and 11 bases separated the two germline ends. Germline V lookup: CDR1 SGDLS, CDR2 YYNGEE. CDR3 loop: CASSVKEGLTDTQYF. The CDR3 coding sequence is TGTGCCAGCAGCGTAAAGGAGGGGCTCACAGATACGCAGTATTTT. The entire variable domain, with the rest obtained from reference TRBV9 and TRBJ2-3, is as follows: DSGVTQTPKHLITATGQRVTLRCSPRSGDLSVYWYQQSLDQGLQFLIQYYNGEERAKGNILERFSAQQFPDLHSELNLSSLELGDSALYFCASSVKEGLTDTQYFGPGTRLTVL.

This clonotype came up a few times. This chain uses TRBV28 with TRBJ2-7; 9 bases match TRBD1. The germline gives CDR1 MDHEN, CDR2 SYDVKM. The CDR3 loop spans 15 amino acids. Unmatched junction bases numbered 12, after V lost 7 bases and J lost 5 bases. The CDR3 spells CASNQPGGQGNEQYF. In DNA form, the CDR3 reads TGTGCCAGCAACCAACCTGGGGGACAGGGTAACGAGCAGTACTTC.

A few counts support this clonotype. The V and J genes are TRBV5-1 and TRBJ2-7, with 7 bases lining up with TRBD1. Trimming removed 4 bases from V and 2 bases from J; junction bases left unmatched: 12. CDR3 length: 16 amino acids. Germline CDR1 SGHRS, CDR2 YFSETQ. The CDR3 DNA reads TGCGCCAGCAGCCGTGAACCCCGGGACAGCGCCTACGAGCAGTACTTC. Protein sequence: CASSREPRDSAYEQYF.